The 25 T cell receptor beta chains below come from one sample, sequenced in a study of response to subunit inactivated influenza vaccine listed by TCRdb under 2018. According to the study, the label for this sample's time point signals: around 45 days after influenza vaccine administration. Libraries were made using RT-PCR. The sample was run on an Illumina HiSeq 2500. TCRdb reran the public reads through fastp at Q25 and MiXCR, keeping productive beta chains. Rows merge per CDR3 protein into single entries with the most common DNA and genes. In all, the sample holds about 500,000 distinct CDR3 sequences, and around 13% of those were seen once. The ten largest clones represent less than 15% of the sample. The specimen comprised PBMCs from blood, sampled more than 35 days after vaccination. All receptors derive from a man in his fifties or sixties who received an inactivated influenza vaccine. Donor details come from another sample of the same person, matched by shared clones.

The rearrangement uses TRBV7-2 and TRBJ2-2; TRBD1 might be the D (5 bases). CDR1 SGHTA and CDR2 FQGNSA come from the germline V gene. The V end was cut by 5 bases, the J end by 2 bases, with 12 bases between. There are 15 residues in the CDR3. The CDR3, as DNA: TGTGCCAGCAGCCCCCGTAGGGGAAACACCGGGGAGCTGTTTTTT. This encodes CASSPRRGNTGELFF.

This clonotype was detected only a few times. CDR3 sequence: CASSPHPKNIQYF. The CDR3 DNA is TGTGCCAGCAGTCCTCATCCCAAAAACATTCAGTACTTC. V gene TRBV28 combines with J gene TRBJ2-4, with no clear D. The germline CDR1 and CDR2 sequences are MDHEN and SYDVKM. The CDR3 contains 13 residues. Trimming shortened V by 5 bases and J by 2 bases, and 7 bases separated the two germline ends. Filled out from reference TRBV28 and TRBJ2-4, the complete variable domain reads DVKVTQSSRYLVKRTGEKVFLECVQDMDHENMFWYRQDPGLGLRLIYFSYDVKMKEKGDIPEGYSVSREKKERFSLILESASTNQTSMYLCASSPHPKNIQYFGAGTRLSVL.

This clonotype was picked up a small number of times. The V gene is TRBV28, the J gene TRBJ2-5; TRBD2 is a possible D gene (6 bases). This CDR3 is built from 14 residues. Trimming removed 5 bases at V and 4 bases at J, with 14 bases between. CDR1 is MDHEN and CDR2 is SYDVKM in the germline V gene. The CDR3 here is CASSMGGRGETQYF. CDR3 nucleotide sequence: TGTGCCAGCAGTATGGGGGGACGAGGAGAGACCCAGTACTTC.

V and J are TRBV10-3 and TRBJ2-7; D might be TRBD1 (5 bases). This CDR3 has 13 amino acids. Looked up from germline, CDR1 is ENHRY and CDR2 is SYGVKD. The germline V and J ends were trimmed by 4 bases and 2 bases, with 9 bases remaining between them. The CDR3: CAISVRRAYEQYF. The CDR3 DNA is TGTGCCATCAGTGTTCGCAGGGCCTACGAGCAGTACTTC.

The chain couples TRBV12-3 or TRBV12-4 to TRBJ2-3; D is tentatively TRBD1 or TRBD2 (6 bases each). The CDR3 totals 15 residues. The V end lost 6 bases, the J end lost 4 bases, and 17 bases lay between the germline ends. The CDR3 bases are TGTGCCAGCAGGCCACAGGGACTCCCCGCAGATACGCAGTATTTT. Translating gives CASRPQGLPADTQYF.

The sample holds many counts of this clonotype. The rearrangement uses TRBV20-1 and TRBJ2-5, with D perhaps matching TRBD1 or TRBD2 (5 bases each). Germline CDR1 is DFQATT and CDR2 is SNEGSKA (reference sequence). The CDR3 runs 14 residues. V was trimmed by 1 base and J by 0 bases, leaving 9 bases between them. As DNA, the CDR3 is TGCAGTGCTAGAGTGGGGGTTTACCAAGAGACCCAGTACTTC. Protein: CSARVGVYQETQYF.

This clonotype was observed many times. This rearrangement joins TRBV10-3 to TRBJ2-6; D is uncertain. Deletions cut 5 bases from V and 4 bases from J, with 15 bases between. CDR1 is ENHRY, CDR2 SYGVKD, per germline. The CDR3 covers 16 residues. The CDR3 DNA reads TGTGCCATCAGTCCCTCCTCGACGGCGGGGGCCAACGTCCTGACTTTC. Protein sequence: CAISPSSTAGANVLTF.

The chain is built from TRBV14 and TRBJ1-3; D is unclear. This CDR3 spans 13 amino acids. Germline CDR1 SGHDN, CDR2 FVKESK. V gave up 6 bases and J gave up 4 bases, with 10 bases separating them. This CDR3 is CASRAASGNTIYF. The DNA for the CDR3 is TGTGCCAGCAGAGCTGCCAGCGGAAACACCATATATTTT.

At least ten counts were recorded for this clonotype. The chain links TRBV29-1 to TRBJ1-2; 11 nucleotides align to TRBD1. Losses at the gene ends were 2 bases for V and 3 bases for J; bases not matched to a gene: 2. From germline, CDR1 is SQVTM and CDR2 ANQGSEA. The CDR3 contains 14 residues. The CDR3 DNA reads TGCAGCGTTGAAAGGGACAGGGGGGACTATGGCTACACCTTC. Amino acid sequence: CSVERDRGDYGYTF.

This clonotype was detected many times. The CDR3 region is CASSLAHGNQPQHF. CDR3 nucleotide sequence: TGTGCCAGCAGTTTAGCGCACGGCAATCAGCCCCAGCATTTT. V is TRBV12-3 or TRBV12-4 and J is TRBJ1-5; D remains unclear. CDR3 size: 14 residues. Trimming cost V 0 bases and J 2 bases, with 5 bases left between them.

A few counts support this clonotype. The chain carries TRBV6-1 and TRBJ2-4; TRBD2 might be the D (6 bases). V was shortened by 6 bases and J by 4 bases, with 13 bases between the two germline ends. CDR3 length: 14 amino acids. Germline CDR1 reads MNHNS; CDR2 reads SASEGT. This CDR3 reads CASSRRRVKNIQYF. CDR3 DNA sequence: TGTGCCAGCAGCCGAAGGAGGGTGAAAAACATTCAGTACTTC.

This clonotype was observed a handful of times. The rearrangement joins TRBV10-2 to TRBJ2-7; 7 nucleotides align to TRBD2. V was clipped by 2 bases and J by 11 bases; unmatched bases: 15. CDR3 size: 15 residues. Germline-derived CDR1 and CDR2 are WSHSY and SAAADI. The DNA of the CDR3 is TGCGCCAGCAGTGAGCATGGACTAGTTCAGTGGGAGGAGTACTTC. Its protein is CASSEHGLVQWEEYF.

This rearrangement joins TRBV6-1 to TRBJ2-7; 16 nucleotides line up with TRBD2. The CDR3 is made up of 16 amino acids. Germline V gene sequence: CDR1 MNHNS, CDR2 SASEGT. Trimming removed 6 bases from V and 7 bases from J; junction bases left unmatched: 9. The CDR3 DNA follows: TGTGCCAGCAGGGGGACTAGCGGGAGGGGGTCGTGGGAGCAGTACTTC. Translated, it gives CASRGTSGRGSWEQYF.

This clonotype was picked up a small number of times. The rearrangement joins TRBV29-1 to TRBJ2-5; 9 positions match TRBD1. Unmatched junction bases numbered 13, after V lost 4 bases and J lost 1 base. CDR1 and CDR2 (germline): SQVTM, ANQGSEA. The CDR3 runs 17 residues. In DNA form, the CDR3 reads TGCAGCGTTGGGAAATCCGGGACAGGGTCCCTCCAAGAGACCCAGTACTTC. It yields the protein CSVGKSGTGSLQETQYF.

This clonotype has more than one count but fewer than ten. The CDR3: CASSLSGQYQETQYF. The CDR3 DNA reads TGTGCCAGCAGCTTAAGTGGTCAGTACCAAGAGACCCAGTACTTC. The chain uses TRBV7-6 and TRBJ2-5; D gene unclear. This CDR3 is 15 amino acids long. The germline V and J ends were trimmed by 2 bases and 0 bases, with 10 bases remaining between them. Germline V gene sequence: CDR1 SGHVS, CDR2 FNYEAQ.

This clonotype appeared many times. The chain is built from TRBV7-9 and TRBJ1-6; TRBD1 matches at 7 bases. This CDR3 is built from 17 residues. Germline trimming cut 4 bases from V and 2 bases from J; bases unmatched to any gene: 8. The germline gives CDR1 SEHNR, CDR2 FQNEAQ (reference sequence). The CDR3 loop reads CASSSLTGWTYNSPLHF. The CDR3 nucleotides are TGTGCCAGCAGCTCGCTGACAGGGTGGACCTATAATTCACCCCTCCACTTT.

The chain couples TRBV10-3 to TRBJ2-5; 7 nucleotides match TRBD2. The CDR3 totals 12 residues. V was pared by 6 bases and J by 5 bases, with 3 bases of the junction left unmatched. The germline CDR1 and CDR2 sequences are ENHRY and SYGVKD. The CDR3 DNA reads TGTGCCATCAGCGGACTAGGGGAGACCCAGTACTTC. Translation: CAISGLGETQYF.

At least ten counts were recorded for this clonotype. The rearrangement uses TRBV10-3 and TRBJ1-2; D gene unclear. V was pared by 0 bases and J by 0 bases, with 8 bases between. Germline values: CDR1 ENHRY, CDR2 SYGVKD. The CDR3 runs to 15 residues. The CDR3 sequence is CAISESGGSNYGYTF. The CDR3 DNA reads as TGTGCCATCAGTGAGTCTGGCGGATCTAACTATGGCTACACCTTC.

This clonotype appeared a single time. The rearrangement joins TRBV5-1 to TRBJ1-4; TRBD1 matches 9 bases. Per the germline V gene, CDR1 is SGHRS and CDR2 is YFSETQ. Trimming took 3 bases from V and 4 from J; bases not matched to a gene: 7. This CDR3 comprises 16 residues. As DNA, the CDR3 is TGCGCCAGCAGCTGGAACACAGGGGGCTTTAATGAAAAACTGTTTTTT. Protein sequence: CASSWNTGGFNEKLFF.

This clonotype has at least ten counts. The chain carries TRBV5-1 and TRBJ1-5, with TRBD1 as a possible D gene (5 bases). Germline CDR1 SGHRS, CDR2 YFSETQ. The germline V and J ends were trimmed by 0 bases and 1 base, with 8 bases remaining between them. CDR3 length: 15 residues. In nucleotides, the CDR3 is TGCGCCAGCAGCTTGGACGGGGGGAGCAATCAGCCCCAGCATTTT. Translating it yields CASSLDGGSNQPQHF.

The chain employs TRBV4-3 and TRBJ1-2; TRBD1 agrees at 7 bases. From germline, CDR1 is LGHNA and CDR2 YSLEER. With V trimmed by 4 bases and J by 2 bases, 4 bases remained unmatched. This CDR3 contains 14 residues. The CDR3 DNA sequence: TGCGCCAGCAGCCCATGGACAGGAAACTATGGCTACACCTTC. Amino acid sequence: CASSPWTGNYGYTF.

A few counts support this clonotype. The rearrangement links TRBV14 to TRBJ2-7; TRBD2 aligns across 10 bases. V lost 5 bases to trimming and J lost 6 bases; unmatched junction nucleotides: 10. The CDR3 contains 15 residues. CDR1 and CDR2 (germline): SGHDN, FVKESK. The CDR3 nucleotides are TGTGCCAGCAGCGCATTAGCGGGAGGTCCCTTCGAGCAGTACTTC. Translating it yields CASSALAGGPFEQYF.

The V and J genes are TRBV12-3 or TRBV12-4 and TRBJ2-3; D remains ambiguous. There are 15 residues in the CDR3. Trimming stripped 3 bases from V and 2 bases from J, with 12 bases between. CDR3 sequence (DNA): TGTGCCAGCAGTTTGTCGGAAATTCTCACAGATACGCAGTATTTT. Residues: CASSLSEILTDTQYF.

This clonotype was detected a few times. This chain links TRBV11-2 with TRBJ1-1; no reliable D call. The CDR3 loop spans 15 amino acids. Trimming stripped 8 bases from V and 0 bases from J, with 16 bases between. Germline CDR1 reads SGHAT; CDR2 reads FQNNGV. CDR3: CASAGLDRMNTEAFF. The CDR3 region has the DNA TGTGCCAGCGCGGGGTTAGACCGTATGAACACTGAAGCTTTCTTT.

This clonotype has at least ten counts. V and J are TRBV6-1 and TRBJ2-2; D is undetermined. The V end was cut by 1 base, the J end by 2 bases, with 2 bases between. This CDR3 region has 13 residues. Germline V gives CDR1 MNHNS, CDR2 SASEGT. The CDR3 DNA follows: TGTGCCAGCAGTGAAGTTAACACCGGGGAGCTGTTTTTT. Amino acid sequence: CASSEVNTGELFF.